These T cell receptor beta chains were read from a single sample in a study of human T cells and chemical hapten exposure. TCRdb passed the RACE reads through MiXCR, listing each CDR3 protein once. The repertoire has approximately 100,000 distinct CDR3 sequences, around 10% of them found once; the top ten carry roughly 4%. The sample consisted of whole blood, taken in connection with sensitization to the hapten diphenylcyclopropenone (DPC). These receptors came from a middle-aged woman with alopecia areata. Some clones in this sample may be carry-over from other donors' samples. Both conserved end residues are part of each CDR3. The D gene is left open where the match is weak. Rows may omit the clone size; those that give it use once, few, many or a size class.

D gene,J gene,V gene,clone size,CDR3 protein,CDR3 DNA
TRBD2,TRBJ2-1,TRBV19,.,CASSIIDGTRIRNEQFF,TGTGCCAGTAGTATAATCGACGGGACTAGGATTCGCAATGAGCAGTTCTTC
.,TRBJ1-5,TRBV12-3/TRBV12-4,many,CASSSGSQPQHF,TGTGCCAGCAGTTCAGGGAGTCAGCCCCAGCATTTT
.,TRBJ2-6,TRBV18,few,CASSPGVPSSGANVLTF,TGTGCCAGCTCACCAGGGGTCCCAAGCTCTGGGGCCAACGTCCTGACTTTC
.,TRBJ1-5,TRBV7-2,many,CASSTYQEQPQHF,TGTGCCAGCAGCACATATCAGGAACAGCCCCAGCATTTT
.,TRBJ1-4,TRBV4-3,few,CASSQDPGGKKLFF,TGCGCCAGCAGCCAAGATCCTGGGGGGAAAAAACTGTTTTTT
.,TRBJ2-5,TRBV6-6,.,CASGQPQQTQYF,TGTGCCAGTGGTCAGCCTCAGCAGACCCAGTACTTC
TRBD2,TRBJ2-7,TRBV7-2,many,CASSIGLAGGPFF,TGTGCCAGCAGCATAGGACTAGCGGGGGGTCCATTCTTC
.,TRBJ1-2,TRBV29-1,.,CSVSPGGRPHYTF,TGCAGCGTTTCCCCTGGGGGCAGACCTCACTACACCTTC
.,TRBJ2-3,TRBV5-1,many,CASSGGSTDTQYF,TGCGCCAGCAGTGGCGGGAGCACAGATACGCAGTATTTT
.,TRBJ2-3,TRBV10-3,.,CAIGIRGAAPTDTQYF,TGTGCCATCGGCATTAGAGGGGCGGCCCCCACAGATACGCAGTATTTT
.,TRBJ2-4,TRBV12-3/TRBV12-4,many,CASSLIAKNIQYF,TGTGCCAGCAGTTTAATAGCCAAAAACATTCAGTACTTC
.,TRBJ2-5,TRBV15,many,CATSKLDQETQYF,TGTGCCACCAGCAAACTAGACCAAGAGACCCAGTACTTC
.,TRBJ2-7,TRBV28,.,CASSLSWVGEQYF,TGTGCCAGCAGTTTAAGCTGGGTAGGCGAGCAGTACTTC
.,TRBJ2-1,TRBV10-3,many,CAISEEDYNEQFF,TGTGCCATCAGTGAAGAGGACTACAATGAGCAGTTCTTC
.,TRBJ2-1,TRBV18,.,CASSPKRSHGDEQFF,TGTGCCAGCTCACCTAAGCGGTCCCACGGGGATGAGCAGTTCTTC
.,TRBJ2-7,TRBV27,many,CASSTIFEAHEQYF,TGTGCCAGCAGTACCATATTTGAGGCCCACGAGCAGTACTTC
.,TRBJ1-2,TRBV29-1,.,CSVEGVPYGYTF,TGCAGCGTTGAAGGAGTTCCCTATGGCTACACCTTC
TRBD2,TRBJ2-1,TRBV2,.,CASLGGLVSDEQFF,TGTGCCAGCCTCGGAGGACTAGTATCGGATGAGCAGTTCTTC
.,TRBJ1-3,TRBV6-6,many,CASSYSTGSGNTIYF,TGTGCCAGCAGTTACTCAACGGGCTCTGGAAACACCATATATTTT
TRBD1,TRBJ1-5,TRBV18,many,CASSGRDRDQPQHF,TGTGCCAGCTCAGGCCGGGACAGGGATCAGCCCCAGCATTTT
TRBD2,TRBJ2-3,TRBV2,many,CASGGWLAGTITDTQYF,TGTGCCAGCGGTGGATGGCTAGCGGGGACGATCACAGATACGCAGTATTTT
TRBD1,TRBJ2-5,TRBV7-3,many,CASSAQGSGETQYF,TGTGCCAGCAGCGCACAGGGGTCGGGGGAGACCCAGTACTTC
TRBD1,TRBJ2-4,TRBV29-1,few,CSVWGQFGNIQYF,TGCAGCGTATGGGGACAGTTTGGGAACATTCAGTACTTC
TRBD1,TRBJ1-2,TRBV18,few,CASSQGQASIFGYTF,TGTGCCAGCTCACAGGGACAGGCATCTATATTTGGCTACACCTTC
TRBD1,TRBJ1-5,TRBV10-3,few,CAISEGQGHQPQHF,TGTGCCATCAGTGAGGGACAGGGTCATCAGCCCCAGCATTTT
.,TRBJ2-1,TRBV4-1,many,CASSQVARIGDEQFF,TGCGCCAGCAGCCAAGTAGCTCGGATCGGGGATGAGCAGTTCTTC
.,TRBJ1-2,TRBV20-1,.,CSARDNDWSRASNYGYTF,TGCAGTGCTAGAGATAATGATTGGAGTAGGGCTTCTAACTATGGCTACACCTTC
.,TRBJ1-2,TRBV30,many,CAWSVPEEGGYTF,TGTGCCTGGAGTGTACCGGAGGAAGGTGGCTACACCTTC
.,TRBJ2-3,TRBV4-1,.,CASSPSLWASSKNTQYF,TGCGCCAGCAGCCCCTCCCTGTGGGCCTCCAGCAAAAATACGCAGTATTTT
.,TRBJ1-2,TRBV5-8,many,CASSSTWGLNGYTF,TGTGCCAGCAGCTCTACTTGGGGGCTCAATGGCTACACCTTC
.,TRBJ2-1,TRBV14,many,CASSQEGQSSYNEQFF,TGTGCCAGCAGCCAAGAAGGACAGAGCTCCTACAATGAGCAGTTCTTC
.,TRBJ2-3,TRBV6-5,few,CASSYLQGLGTDTQYF,TGTGCCAGCAGTTACTTACAGGGTCTTGGCACAGATACGCAGTATTTT
.,TRBJ2-7,TRBV7-2,few,CASTRTPGVTYEQYF,TGTGCCAGCACCCGTACGCCAGGGGTCACCTACGAGCAGTACTTC
.,TRBJ2-7,TRBV29-1,many,CSVARDQGGYEQYF,TGCAGCGTTGCCCGGGACCAGGGGGGCTACGAGCAGTACTTC
.,TRBJ2-3,TRBV30,few,CAWSVSDTQYF,TGTGCCTGGAGTGTTTCAGATACGCAGTATTTT
TRBD1,TRBJ2-7,TRBV15,few,CATTRDRAYEQYF,TGTGCCACCACAAGGGACAGGGCCTACGAGCAGTACTTC
.,TRBJ1-3,TRBV6-1,many,CAASFSNTIYF,TGTGCCGCCTCATTCTCCAACACCATATATTTT
.,TRBJ1-6,TRBV5-1,.,CASSFTGLVGAGGSPLHF,TGCGCCAGCAGCTTTACAGGGCTTGTTGGGGCTGGAGGATCACCCCTCCACTTT
.,TRBJ2-5,TRBV19,.,CASSIPLGGRGGETQYF,TGTGCCAGTAGTATCCCCCTTGGAGGGAGAGGGGGTGAGACCCAGTACTTC
TRBD1,TRBJ1-1,TRBV12-3/TRBV12-4,many,CASSRGQANTEAFF,TGTGCCAGCAGTCGCGGACAGGCAAACACTGAAGCTTTCTTT
.,TRBJ1-1,TRBV7-9,many,CASSFGEVNTEAFF,TGTGCCAGCAGCTTCGGTGAGGTGAACACTGAAGCTTTCTTT
.,TRBJ2-5,TRBV27,.,CASSTTEQETQYF,TGTGCCAGCAGTACAACTGAACAAGAGACCCAGTACTTC
.,TRBJ2-1,TRBV27,many,CASSFYPTYNEQFF,TGTGCCAGCAGTTTTTACCCCACCTACAATGAGCAGTTCTTC
.,TRBJ1-1,TRBV10-1,many,CASSESRMNTEAFF,TGCGCCAGCAGTGAGTCCCGTATGAACACTGAAGCTTTCTTT
.,TRBJ1-2,TRBV7-9,few,CASSRNGGYVYTF,TGTGCCAGCTCCCGAAATGGGGGTTATGTCTACACCTTC
.,TRBJ1-1,TRBV10-2,.,CASSEIPGEGTEAFF,TGCGCCAGCAGTGAAATTCCAGGGGAGGGGACTGAAGCTTTCTTT
TRBD1,TRBJ2-7,TRBV2,.,CASSEGQGMDEQYF,TGTGCCAGCAGTGAAGGACAGGGAATGGACGAGCAGTACTTC
TRBD1,TRBJ2-7,TRBV29-1,many,CSVVEDRGRNEQYF,TGCAGCGTTGTGGAGGACAGGGGGCGGAACGAGCAGTACTTC
TRBD1,TRBJ1-5,TRBV29-1,.,CSVKTSGTDQPQHF,TGCAGCGTTAAGACCTCCGGGACAGATCAGCCCCAGCATTTT
.,TRBJ1-1,TRBV18,many,CASSPTEETEAFF,TGTGCCAGCTCACCAACGGAAGAGACTGAAGCTTTCTTT
TRBD1,TRBJ2-7,TRBV5-1,many,CASSKDRVEQYF,TGCGCCAGCAGCAAAGACAGGGTGGAGCAGTACTTC